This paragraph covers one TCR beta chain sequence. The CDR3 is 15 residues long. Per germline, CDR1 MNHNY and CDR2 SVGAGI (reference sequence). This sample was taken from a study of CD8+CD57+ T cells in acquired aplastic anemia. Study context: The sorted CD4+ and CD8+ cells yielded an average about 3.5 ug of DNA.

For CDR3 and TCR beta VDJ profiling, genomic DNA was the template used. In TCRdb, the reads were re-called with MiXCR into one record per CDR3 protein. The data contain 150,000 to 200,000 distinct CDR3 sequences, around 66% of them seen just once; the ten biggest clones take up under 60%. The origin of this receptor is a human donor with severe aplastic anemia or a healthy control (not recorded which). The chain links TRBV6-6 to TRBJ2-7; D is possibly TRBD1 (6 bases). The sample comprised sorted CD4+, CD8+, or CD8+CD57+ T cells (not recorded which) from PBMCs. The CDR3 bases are TGTGTCACTTGTGCAGCGGCAGGGGCTTTCTACGAGCAGTACTTC. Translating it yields CVTCAAAGAFYEQYF.